This TCR beta chain was observed in a study of CD8+ T cells in alopecia areata (dated by TCRdb to between 2018 and 2020). In the study overall: Treated patients were enrolled in an open-label pilot trial of oral tofacitinib at 5 to 10 mg twice daily for moderate-to-severe alopecia areata. Patients received tofacitinib for 6 to 18 months and were then followed off drug for 6 months to check for delayed response and recurrence. The study used high-throughput TCRbeta sequencing to examine T cell clonal expansion in alopecia areata, in both the C3H/HeJ mouse model and human patients. On the human side, TCRbeta sequencing was run on scalp tissue and on sorted CD4+ and CD8+ peripheral blood T cells from healthy controls and from alopecia areata patients with either patchy or totalis/universalis disease. Patients on tofacitinib were biopsied at baseline and after 4 and 24 weeks of treatment, and several of the patients also had a later scalp biopsy. Scalp clonality was compared among normal scalp (n=4), patchy alopecia areata scalp (n=8), and alopecia totalis/universalis scalp (n=8). RNA came from the PAXgene miRNA kit for fixed scalp, the miRNeasy kit for PBMCs, and the RNeasy kit for mouse skin. immunoSEQ multiplex PCR using 35 Vbeta forward primers and 13 Jbeta reverse primers was used to amplify TCRbeta CDR3 regions. Study-wide conclusions, independent of this receptor: Compared with mice, TCR sequences shared between patients were less clear, possibly partly because of HLA diversity across the patient population. Resident alphabeta T cells in normal human skin are also sequenced, complicating scalp TCR repertoire analysis, unlike mouse skin dominated by gammadelta T cells. Compared with normal scalp, lesional scalp had higher clonality and more expanded CD8+ clones, particularly in alopecia totalis/universalis, a pattern that suggests antigenic drive.

CDR1 and CDR2 are drawn from the germline V gene: SGHRS, YFSETQ. The CDR3 has 13 amino acids, counting the end cysteine and phenylalanine. The DNA shown is the 39-base CDR3, in frame from base 1. From V the trimming removes 7 bases and from J it removes 8 bases, while the gene matches leave 9 bases of the junction unaccounted for. The library relied on the immunoSEQ multiplex PCR assay. To provide template for TCR sequencing, every sample had RNA extracted and reverse transcribed into cDNA. SuperScript III was used to make first-strand cDNA, primed with a 2:1 mix of oligo-dT and random hexamers. Amplification bias was assessed with a synthetic immune receptor repertoire, and residual bias was removed computationally. Under the source paper's analysis protocol: Raw reads were preprocessed for error removal, and CDR3 was defined according to IMGT conventions as running from the conserved cysteine to phenylalanine. Clonality was calculated as 1 minus Shannon entropy normalized by log2 of the number of productive unique TCRs. Scalp TCRbeta sequences were cross-referenced with sorted blood CD4 and CD8 repertoires so that the CD4 or CD8 identity of scalp clones could be inferred. Sourced from immuneACCESS, this table was stored by TCRdb with only in-frame sequences that have V and J called. A share of the clones is absent; for the studies checked, an unresolved V gene accounts for under half, and the remainder has no known explanation. Clone size and the V and J calls come from that table; the DNA yielded D and trimming. A total of 150,000 or so clones appear in this sample, roughly 50% of them only once. The ten biggest clones cover roughly 6.8% of the sample.

In the case of this clone: Its antigen is unknown. No base quality information exists; no much larger clone differs at one position.

Peripheral blood and lesional scalp punch biopsies were obtained from patients with alopecia areata. After PBMCs were isolated by density centrifugation and stained for CD3, CD4 and CD8, a FACSAria was used to sort CD4+ and CD8+ T cells. This TCR was sampled from a human donor with alopecia areata. The V and J genes are TRBV5-1 and TRBJ2-1, with 7 central nucleotides matching TRBD2. The sample consisted of CD4+ T cells sorted from blood. The DNA reads TGCGCCAGCGGCCGGTGGGCGGGGGATGAGCAGTTCTTC. Its translation reads: CASGRWAGDEQFF.